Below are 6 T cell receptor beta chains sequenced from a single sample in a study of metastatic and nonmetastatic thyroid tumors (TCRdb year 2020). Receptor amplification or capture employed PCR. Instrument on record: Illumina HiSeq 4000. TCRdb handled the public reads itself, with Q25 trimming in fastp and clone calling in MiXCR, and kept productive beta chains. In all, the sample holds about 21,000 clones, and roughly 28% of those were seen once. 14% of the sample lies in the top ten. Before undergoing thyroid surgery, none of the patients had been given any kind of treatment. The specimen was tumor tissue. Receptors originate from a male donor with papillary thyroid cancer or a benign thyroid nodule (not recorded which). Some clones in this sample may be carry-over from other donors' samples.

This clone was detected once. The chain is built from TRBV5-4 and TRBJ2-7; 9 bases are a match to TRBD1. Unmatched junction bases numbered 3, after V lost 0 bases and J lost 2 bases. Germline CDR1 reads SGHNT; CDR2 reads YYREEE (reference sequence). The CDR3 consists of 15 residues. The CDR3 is CASSLGTGATYEQYF. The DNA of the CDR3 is TGTGCCAGCAGCTTGGGGACAGGGGCCACCTACGAGCAGTACTTC.

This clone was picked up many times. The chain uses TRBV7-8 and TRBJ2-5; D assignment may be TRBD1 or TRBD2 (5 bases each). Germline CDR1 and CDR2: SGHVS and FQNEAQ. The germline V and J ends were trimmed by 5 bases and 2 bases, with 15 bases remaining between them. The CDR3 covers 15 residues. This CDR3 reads CASSGLRTLQETQYF. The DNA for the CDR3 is TGTGCCAGCAGCGGACTCCGGACACTACAAGAGACCCAGTACTTC.

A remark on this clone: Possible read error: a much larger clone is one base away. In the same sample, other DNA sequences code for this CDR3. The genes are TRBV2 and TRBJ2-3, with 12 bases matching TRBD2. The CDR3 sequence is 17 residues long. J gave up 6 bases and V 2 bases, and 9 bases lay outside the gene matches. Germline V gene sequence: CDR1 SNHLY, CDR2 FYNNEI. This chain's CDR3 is CASSESTSGRGGDTQYF. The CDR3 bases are TGTGCCAGCAGTGAATCGACTAGCGGGAGAGGGGGGGATACGCAGTATTTT.

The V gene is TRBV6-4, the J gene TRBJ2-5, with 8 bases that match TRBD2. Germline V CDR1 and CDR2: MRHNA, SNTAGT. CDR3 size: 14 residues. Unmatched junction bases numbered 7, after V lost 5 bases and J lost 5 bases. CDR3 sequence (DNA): TGTGCCAGCAGTTCGGGCGGGAGGACGGAGACCCAGTACTTC. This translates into CASSSGGRTETQYF.

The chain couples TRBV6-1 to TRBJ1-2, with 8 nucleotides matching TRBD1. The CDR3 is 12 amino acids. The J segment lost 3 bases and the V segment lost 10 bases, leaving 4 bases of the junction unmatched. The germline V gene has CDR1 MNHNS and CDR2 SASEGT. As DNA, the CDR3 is TGTGCCACCCAGGGGGCGGACTATGGCTACACCTTC. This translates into CATQGADYGYTF.

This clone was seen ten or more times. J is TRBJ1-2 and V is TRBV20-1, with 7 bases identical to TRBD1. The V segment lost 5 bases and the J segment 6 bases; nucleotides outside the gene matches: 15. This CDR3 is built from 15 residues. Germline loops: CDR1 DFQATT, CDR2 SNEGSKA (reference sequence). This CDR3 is CSAPSGTALWDGYTF. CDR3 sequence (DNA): TGCAGTGCTCCCTCCGGGACAGCCTTATGGGATGGCTACACCTTC.